Listed here are 26 T cell receptor beta chains from one sample, sequenced in a study of T cell clonality in common variable immunodeficiency (dated by TCRdb to about 2015). Broad study findings and their caveats: CVID TCRbeta sequences were reported to have fewer deletions and N-nucleotide insertions and to lack highly modified clones with 13 or more V deletions.

Libraries were constructed by the immunoSEQ multiplex PCR assay. Entries here come from immuneACCESS through TCRdb and include only in-frame sequences with V and J called. Some clones fail to appear in such tables; in the studies checked, an unresolved V gene covers under half of the shortfall, and the cause of the remainder is unknown. The table records roughly 25,000 clones for this sample, and not one of them appears only once. 24% of the sample is in the top ten clones. For these receptors, no antigen is known. Sequencing was carried out using peripheral blood mononuclear cells. The receptors stem from a human donor with common variable immunodeficiency.

A word on this clone: The read is 3 residues too short to cover the CDR3 end, so that end is filled in from the germline J gene. This sequence joins TRBV5-6 and TRBJ1-3; the D is unclear. The ends were cut back, 4 bases at V and 2 bases at J, with 13 bases in the middle. Germline V gene data show CDR1 as SGHDT and CDR2 as YYEEEE. CDR3 length equals 15 residues. The CDR3: CASSRGPETGNTIYF. The part of the CDR3 DNA that was read is TGTGCCAGCAGCCGTGGGCCGGAAACTGGAAACACC. The full variable domain, rest sourced from reference TRBV5-6 and TRBJ1-3, is DAGVTQSPTHLIKTRGQQVTLRCSPKSGHDTVSWYQQALGQGPQFIFQYYEEEERQRGNFPDRFSGHQFPNYSSELNVNALLLGDSALYLCASSRGPETGNTIYFGEGSWLTVV.

This clone has ten or more counts. The sequenced fragment ends 3 residues before the CDR3 boundary, so the rest is inferred from the germline J gene. The V call is TRBV6-2 or TRBV6-3, the J call TRBJ2-7; 12 nucleotides agree with TRBD2. With 5 bases clipped from V and 2 bases from J, the junction kept 10 bases outside the gene matches. The germline gives CDR1 MNHEY, CDR2 SVGEGT. The CDR3 covers 17 residues. CDR3 DNA (partial): TGTGCCAGCAGTCGCTCCCAGGGACTAGCGGGCACCTACGAG. Its protein is CASSRSQGLAGTYE. The full CDR3 protein reads CASSRSQGLAGTYEQYF.

Ten or more counts support this clone. The read is 3 residues too short to cover the CDR3 end, so that end is filled in from the germline J gene. V gene TRBV7-2 combines with J gene TRBJ1-2, with 7 positions matching TRBD1. The trim removed 4 bases at V and 6 bases at J, leaving 17 bases unmatched. CDR1 and CDR2 (germline): SGHTA, FQGNSA. The CDR3 contains 17 residues. The part of the CDR3 DNA that was read is TGTGCCAGCAGCTCAGCCCGAAAGACAGGGCTGGCGGATGGC. Translated, it gives CASSSARKTGLADG. The entire CDR3 protein is CASSSARKTGLADGYTF.

This clone was seen repeatedly, ten times or more. Sequencing ends 3 residues short of the CDR3 end; the germline J gene provides the rest. V gene TRBV5-6 combines with J gene TRBJ2-1; D is unresolved. Trimming pared 2 bases from V and 6 bases from J, leaving 3 bases between. The CDR3 is 11 amino acids. The germline gives CDR1 SGHDT, CDR2 YYEEEE. Partial CDR3 DNA: TGTGCCAGCAGCTTTAGCAATGAG. Amino acid sequence: CASSFSNE. The full CDR3 protein reads CASSFSNEQFF.

This clone was seen a few times. The read ends 3 residues before the CDR3 terminus; that terminus is restored from the germline J gene. This sequence joins TRBV7-3 and TRBJ2-1, with 8 bases that match TRBD2. Germline V gives CDR1 SGHTA, CDR2 FQGTGA. The CDR3 length is 15 residues. With 5 bases clipped from V and 9 bases from J, the junction kept 12 bases outside the gene matches. The CDR3: CASSPEGTRGSEQFF. CDR3 DNA (partial): TGTGCCAGCAGCCCAGAGGGGACTAGGGGCTCTGAG.

This clone was seen repeatedly, ten times or more. Here the CDR3 reads CSVGPMKSTDTQYF. The covered CDR3 bases are TGCAGCGTTGGCCCTATGAAAAGCACAGATACG. This chain links TRBV29-1 with TRBJ2-3, with D hard to call. The read gets to within 3 residues of the CDR3 end, and the germline J gene fills in the rest. The CDR3 runs to 14 residues. With 4 bases removed from V and 0 bases from J, the gap between germline ends came to 11 bases. Looked up from germline, CDR1 is SQVTM and CDR2 is ANQGSEA.

Many counts were recorded for this clone. Sequencing ends 3 residues short of the CDR3 end; the germline J gene provides the rest. V is TRBV19 and J is TRBJ2-6, with D possibly matching TRBD1 (6 bases). The CDR3 is 17 residues long. Trimming shortened V by 7 bases and J by 3 bases, and 19 bases separated the two germline ends. CDR1 and CDR2 (germline): LNHDA, SQIVND (reference sequence). The CDR3 bases that were read are TGTGCCAGTACCCGACAGGCCTGGGCGAGTGGGGCCAACGTC. This encodes CASTRQAWASGANV. The CDR3 reads in full as CASTRQAWASGANVLTF.

This clone was counted ten times or more. From the germline J gene comes the end of the CDR3, since the read stops 3 residues before it. The chain has TRBV19 and TRBJ2-1, with 8 bases matching TRBD2. The CDR3 extends over 14 amino acids. The ends lost 5 bases at V and 3 bases at J; junction bases unmatched: 3. Germline CDR1 and CDR2: LNHDA and SQIVND (reference sequence). CDR3 region: CASSRRGGYNEQFF. The part of the CDR3 DNA that was read is TGTGCCAGTAGTCGCCGGGGGGGCTACAATGAG.

In the case of this clone: The read gets to within 3 residues of the CDR3 end, and the germline J gene fills in the rest. The genes are TRBV7-3 and TRBJ2-1; 8 bases fit TRBD2. V gave up 2 bases and J gave up 6 bases; unmatched junction bases: 6. The V gene's germline CDR1 is SGHTA and CDR2 FQGTGA. CDR3 length equals 15 residues. CDR3 loop: CASSLGAGAPNEQFF. Partial CDR3 DNA: TGTGCCAGCAGCTTAGGAGCGGGAGCCCCCAATGAG. Full variable domain (remainder filled in from reference TRBV7-3 and TRBJ2-1): GAGVSQTPSNKVTEKGKYVELRCDPISGHTALYWYRQSLGQGPEFLIYFQGTGAADDSGLPNDRFFAVRPEGSVSTLKIQRTERGDSAVYLCASSLGAGAPNEQFFGPGTRLTVL.

The sample holds many counts of this clone. The CDR3 is cut off 3 residues early in the read; its end comes from the germline J gene. The chain is built from TRBV11-2 and TRBJ2-5, with a weak D call TRBD2 (5 bases). The germline V and J ends were trimmed by 5 bases and 5 bases, with 12 bases remaining between them. The CDR3 has 13 residues. CDR1 and CDR2 (germline): SGHAT, FQNNGV. CDR3 amino acids: CASSRRPGETQYF. The CDR3 DNA, read in part, is TGTGCCAGCAGCAGAAGACCGGGGGAGACC.

This clone has a count of ten or more. The read ends 3 residues before the CDR3 terminus; that terminus is restored from the germline J gene. J is TRBJ1-4 and V is TRBV5-1; D is possibly TRBD1 (6 bases). The V gene's germline CDR1 is SGHRS and CDR2 YFSETQ. This CDR3 has 15 residues. V gave up 2 bases and J gave up 5 bases, with 13 bases separating them. The CDR3 is CASSFTGTSNEKLFF. CDR3 bases read: TGCGCCAGCAGCTTTACAGGGACGTCGAATGAAAAA. The full variable domain, rest sourced from reference TRBV5-1 and TRBJ1-4, is KAGVTQTPRYLIKTRGQQVTLSCSPISGHRSVSWYQQTPGQGLQFLFEYFSETQRNKGNFPGRFSGRQFSNSRSEMNVSTLELGDSALYLCASSFTGTSNEKLFFGSGTQLSVL.

This clone was counted ten times or more. The sequenced fragment ends 3 residues before the CDR3 boundary, so the rest is inferred from the germline J gene. The chain recombines TRBV18 with TRBJ2-7; maybe TRBD1 (6 bases). In germline, CDR1 is KGHSH, CDR2 LQKENI. This CDR3 comprises 13 residues. Trimming pared 6 bases from V and 1 base from J, leaving 10 bases between. The CDR3 here is CASSMTGSYEQYF. The sequenced CDR3 bases are TGTGCCAGCTCGATGACAGGTTCCTACGAG.

This clone was found many times. Read coverage stops 3 residues before the CDR3 terminus; the germline J gene supplies the remainder. The V gene is TRBV28, the J gene TRBJ2-7; unclear D gene. The germline CDR1 and CDR2 sequences are MDHEN and SYDVKM. This CDR3 comprises 15 residues. Trimming pared 4 bases from V and 1 base from J, leaving 14 bases between. CDR3 DNA, as far as it was read: TGTGCCAGCAGTTCCTTGCAGGTTGGGTCCTACGAG. Encoded protein: CASSSLQVGSYE. The CDR3 as a whole reads CASSSLQVGSYEQYF.

This clone was picked up many times. The read finishes 3 residues shy of the CDR3 end, and the germline J gene is used to complete it. The J gene is TRBJ2-3, the V gene TRBV7-9; D gene ambiguous. This CDR3 is built from 13 residues. The ends were cut back, 1 base at V and 3 bases at J, with 5 bases in the middle. Looked up from germline, CDR1 is SEHNR and CDR2 is FQNEAQ (reference sequence). Incomplete CDR3 DNA: TGTGCCAGCAGCTTAGGGCTTACAGATACG. Translation: CASSLGLTDT. The CDR3 reads in full as CASSLGLTDTQYF. The full variable domain, its missing parts supplied by reference TRBV7-9 and TRBJ2-3, is DTGVSQNPRHKITKRGQNVTFRCDPISEHNRLYWYRQTLGQGPEFLTYFQNEAQLEKSRLLSDRFSAERPKGSFSTLEIQRTEQGDSAMYLCASSLGLTDTQYFGPGTRLTVL.

This clone came up many times. The CDR3 end is not reached by the read, which stops 3 residues before it; the germline J gene fills it in. The chain carries TRBV5-1 and TRBJ1-1, with D tentatively TRBD1 (6 bases). Trimming pared 3 bases from V and 1 base from J, leaving 13 bases between. Germline values: CDR1 SGHRS, CDR2 YFSETQ. The CDR3 consists of 15 residues. The DNA read from the CDR3 is TGCGCCAGCAGCTCCCTAGGGACATCGAACACTGAA. Translated: CASSSLGTSNTE. The whole CDR3 protein is CASSSLGTSNTEAFF.

This clone has a count of ten or more. The missing CDR3 end, 3 residues past where the read stops, is filled in from the germline J gene. The chain recombines TRBV10-3 with TRBJ2-3; 9 bases map to TRBD1. CDR1 ENHRY and CDR2 SYGVKD come from the germline V gene. The CDR3 runs to 14 residues. The V and J ends lost 11 bases and 2 bases, in that order; junction bases with no gene match: 8. The covered CDR3 bases are TGTGCCGTACCAACAGGGGGCGACACAGATACG. Translation gives CAVPTGGDTDT. The CDR3 as a whole reads CAVPTGGDTDTQYF.

This clone has a count of ten or more. The CDR3 bases that were read are TGTGCCAGCAGCGCAACTAGCGGGCCACACAATGAG. Amino acids: CASSATSGPHNE. From start to end, the CDR3 is CASSATSGPHNEQFF. The gene calls are TRBV7-2 and TRBJ2-1, with 9 positions matching TRBD2. Read data end 3 residues before the CDR3 end; the end is taken from the germline J gene. This CDR3 spans 15 amino acids. V lost 5 bases, J lost 5 bases, and 7 bases stayed unmatched. Germline assignment: CDR1 SGHTA and CDR2 FQGNSA.

On this clone itself: The CDR3 end is not reached by the read, which stops 3 residues before it; the germline J gene fills it in. The chain uses TRBV10-3 and TRBJ2-7; TRBD1 agrees at 11 bases. Germline CDR1 reads ENHRY; CDR2 reads SYGVKD. J gave up 3 bases and V 6 bases, and 13 bases lay outside the gene matches. This CDR3 is 17 amino acids long. The chain's CDR3 is CAISPVGTGGSLYEQYF. Partial CDR3 DNA: TGTGCCATCAGCCCTGTCGGGACAGGGGGAAGTCTCTACGAG.

This clone was detected a few times. From the germline J gene comes the end of the CDR3, since the read stops 3 residues before it. The chain couples TRBV2 to TRBJ2-2; D unresolved. The germline CDR1 and CDR2 sequences are SNHLY and FYNNEI. The CDR3 totals 14 residues. Trimming took 2 bases from V and 2 from J, leaving 6 bases between them. This chain's CDR3 is CASSESVNTGELFF. The sequenced CDR3 bases are TGTGCCAGCAGTGAATCGGTTAACACCGGGGAG.

In this sample, this clone turned up many times. The read terminates 3 residues ahead of where the CDR3 ends, so the germline J gene completes it. The gene calls are TRBV5-1 and TRBJ1-4; TRBD1 aligns across 10 bases. The CDR3 runs 14 residues. CDR1 is SGHRS and CDR2 is YFSETQ in the germline V gene. This CDR3 reads CASSKGQGREKLFF. The CDR3 DNA, read in part, is TGCGCCAGCAGCAAGGGACAGGGGAGGGAGAAA.

Worth noting for this clone: The read comes to an end 3 residues before the CDR3 does, leaving the germline J gene to fill in the end. This chain uses TRBV19 with TRBJ2-3; 12 nucleotides line up with TRBD2. V dropped 6 bases and J dropped 2; count of bases not matched to a gene: 9. This CDR3 region has 17 residues. Germline assignment: CDR1 LNHDA and CDR2 SQIVND (reference sequence). CDR3 loop: CASRQTRTSGATDTQYF. CDR3 DNA (partial): TGTGCCAGTAGACAAACAAGGACTAGCGGGGCCACAGATACG.

This clone occurred many times. The sequenced fragment ends 3 residues before the CDR3 boundary, so the rest is inferred from the germline J gene. The genes are TRBV9 and TRBJ2-3; TRBD1 matches 7 bases. The CDR3 loop spans 15 amino acids. Trimming removed 4 bases from V and 0 bases from J; junction bases left unmatched: 5. Germline CDR1 reads SGDLS; CDR2 reads YYNGEE. The DNA read from the CDR3 is TGTGCCAGCAGCTCCCGGGACAGTAGCACAGATACG. Encoded protein: CASSSRDSSTDT. The entire CDR3 protein reads CASSSRDSSTDTQYF.

This clone came up many times. The read stops 3 residues short of the end of the CDR3; the missing end is completed from the germline J gene. The genes are TRBV19 and TRBJ2-3, with D maybe TRBD1 (6 bases). CDR1 LNHDA and CDR2 SQIVND come from the germline V gene (reference sequence). The CDR3 runs 14 residues. V was shortened by 8 bases and J by 7 bases, with 19 bases between the two germline ends. The DNA read from the CDR3 is TGTGCCAGTCGACAGGAGCCAGCCACGAATACG. Protein product: CASRQEPATNT. The complete CDR3 sequence is CASRQEPATNTQYF.

Many counts were recorded for this clone. The sequence runs out 3 residues before the end of the CDR3; the remainder is reconstructed from the germline J gene. V and J are TRBV5-1 and TRBJ2-7, with D possibly matching TRBD1 (6 bases). Trimming took off 0 bases at V and 2 bases at J, with 12 bases between the two ends. The CDR3 consists of 15 residues. From germline, CDR1 is SGHRS and CDR2 YFSETQ. The DNA read from the CDR3 is TGCGCCAGCAGCTTGGGAGGGGGAAGGCCCTACGAG. This encodes CASSLGGGRPYE. The CDR3, in full, reads CASSLGGGRPYEQYF.

This clone was seen more than once but under ten times. The read ends 3 residues before the CDR3 terminus; that terminus is restored from the germline J gene. The J gene is TRBJ1-5, the V gene TRBV16, with TRBD1 as a possible D gene (5 bases). Germline CDR1 is KGHSY and CDR2 is FQNENV. This CDR3 has 15 amino acids. V dropped 0 bases and J dropped 2 bases, with 8 bases sitting between them. CDR3 sequence reads: CASSQSGRGNQPQHF. CDR3 DNA, as far as it was read: TGTGCCAGCAGCCAATCGGGCAGGGGCAATCAGCCC.

Note on this clone: Read sequence stops 3 residues before the CDR3 end, and the germline J gene provides the missing end. The rearrangement joins TRBV2 to TRBJ2-1, with a tentative D call TRBD2 (5 bases). With 7 bases removed from V and 9 bases from J, the gap between germline ends came to 31 bases. Germline V lookup: CDR1 SNHLY, CDR2 FYNNEI. The CDR3 spans 18 residues. CDR3 sequence reads: CASTTSRTHLRDKIEQFF. The DNA read from the CDR3 is TGTGCCAGCACCACGTCTAGGACTCATCTCCGTGATAAAATTGAG.